This T cell receptor (beta chain) was captured by sequencing in a study of T cell responses to AZD1222 COVID-19 vaccine. Whole-study findings and limits: A reported finding is that nearly half of spike-specific TCRs target unmutated variant regions. Across the whole spike, CD4 TCRs peaked at regions 160-218 and 743-854.

Remarks on this clone: The antigen remains undetermined.

Germline lookup yields CDR1 SNHLY and CDR2 FYNNEI. There are 15 residues in the CDR3. With 6 bases removed from V and 5 bases from J, the gap between germline ends came to 16 bases. Sequencing used immunoSEQ multiplex PCR; TCRdb keeps in-frame clones, though not all of them. This sample has roughly 120,000 clones, with about 92% found just once. The sequenced sample was peripheral blood, obtained 28 days after the second AZD1222 dose. V gene TRBV2 combines with J gene TRBJ2-2, with D unresolved. This TCR came from an adult who received the AZD1222 COVID-19 vaccine. CDR3 bases: TGTGCCAGCAGCGCGACGCTCTTGCAAACCGGGGAGCTGTTTTTT. Protein sequence: CASSATLLQTGELFF.